This T cell receptor beta chain was profiled in a study of neurological immune-mediated disorders. Findings and limits, study-wide: The greatest TCR clonal expansion appeared in HTLV-1-associated myelopathy and the smallest, falling below healthy controls, in multiple sclerosis. With the multiple sclerosis repertoire cluster, none of the clinical or MRI features showed an association. The study found no CDR3 amino acid sequences shared by expanded clones across subjects, suggesting private repertoires in all groups.

Regarding time point: longitudinal time-point 1 (baseline). Stored at -80 C, 2 million PBMCs were the source of the unsorted libraries. The V and J ends lost 4 bases and 1 base, in that order; junction bases with no gene match: 13. Germline V gives CDR1 SGHRS, CDR2 YFSETQ. The CDR3 runs 19 residues. One entry per CDR3 protein results from TCRdb running MiXCR on the 5' RACE reads. The data show some 37,000 distinct CDR3 sequences, around 2.9% seen once. In its sample, this clonotype was seen many times. Antigen: not known. This rearrangement joins TRBV5-1 to TRBJ2-6, with TRBD1 matching 8 bases. This clonotype originated in a woman aged 55-69 years with multiple sclerosis. Sequencing input: PBMCs. The CDR3 here is CASSQTPTGVPSGANVLTF. The CDR3 DNA reads TGCGCCAGCAGCCAAACCCCGACAGGGGTACCTTCTGGGGCCAACGTCCTGACTTTC.